Included here is one TCR beta chain sequence, with context. What it recognizes is unknown. This sample stems from a study of T cell responses to AZD1222 COVID-19 vaccine. The V gene's germline CDR1 is MNHEY and CDR2 SMNVEV (reference sequence). V lost 3 bases to trimming and J lost 4 bases; unmatched junction nucleotides: 6. The CDR3 extends over 15 amino acids. Study-level findings and limits: Reportedly, nearly half the spike-specific TCRs target unmutated variant regions. Just 6 or 7 AZD1222 recipients were seropositive at baseline.

Here immunoSEQ multiplex PCR was the method, and the copy in TCRdb shows in-frame clones only, minus some. The data hold about 140,000 clones, with approximately 80% observed a single time. The chain couples TRBV27 to TRBJ1-5, with 7 bases fitting TRBD1. The specimen was peripheral blood, collected on day 0 of AZD1222 vaccination. The TCR was taken from an adult in good health. The CDR3 is CASSLDGTANQPQHF. CDR3 DNA: TGTGCCAGCAGTTTGGATGGGACAGCTAATCAGCCCCAGCATTTT.